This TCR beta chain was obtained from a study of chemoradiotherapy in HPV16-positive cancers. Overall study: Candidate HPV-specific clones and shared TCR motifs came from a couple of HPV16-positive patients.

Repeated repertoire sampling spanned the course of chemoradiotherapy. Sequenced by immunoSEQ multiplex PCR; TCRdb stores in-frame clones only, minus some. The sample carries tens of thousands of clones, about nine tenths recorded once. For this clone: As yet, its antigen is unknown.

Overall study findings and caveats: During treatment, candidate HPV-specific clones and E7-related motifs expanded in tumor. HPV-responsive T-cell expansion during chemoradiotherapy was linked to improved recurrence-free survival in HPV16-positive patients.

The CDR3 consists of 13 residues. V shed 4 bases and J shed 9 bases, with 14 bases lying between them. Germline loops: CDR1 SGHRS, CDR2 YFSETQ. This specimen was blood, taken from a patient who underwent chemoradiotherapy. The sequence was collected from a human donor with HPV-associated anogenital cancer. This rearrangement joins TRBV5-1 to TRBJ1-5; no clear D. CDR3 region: CASSVDGLGPQHF. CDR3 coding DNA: TGCGCCAGCAGCGTAGACGGACTAGGGCCCCAGCATTTT. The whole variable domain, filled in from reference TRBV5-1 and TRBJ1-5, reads KAGVTQTPRYLIKTRGQQVTLSCSPISGHRSVSWYQQTPGQGLQFLFEYFSETQRNKGNFPGRFSGRQFSNSRSEMNVSTLELGDSALYLCASSVDGLGPQHFGDGTRLSIL.